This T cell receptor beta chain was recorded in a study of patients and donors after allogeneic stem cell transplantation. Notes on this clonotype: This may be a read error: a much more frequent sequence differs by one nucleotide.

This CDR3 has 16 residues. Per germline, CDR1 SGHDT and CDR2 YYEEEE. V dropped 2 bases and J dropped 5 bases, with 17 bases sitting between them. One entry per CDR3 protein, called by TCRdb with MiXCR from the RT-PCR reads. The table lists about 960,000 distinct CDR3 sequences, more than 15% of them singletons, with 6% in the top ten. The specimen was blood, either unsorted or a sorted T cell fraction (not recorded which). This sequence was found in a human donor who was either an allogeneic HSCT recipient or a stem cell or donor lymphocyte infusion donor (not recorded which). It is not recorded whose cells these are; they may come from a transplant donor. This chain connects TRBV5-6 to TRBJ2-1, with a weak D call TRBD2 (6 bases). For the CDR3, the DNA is TGTGCCAGCAGCTTTGACGGGGGACTTTACCACAATGAGCAGTTCTTC. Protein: CASSFDGGLYHNEQFF.